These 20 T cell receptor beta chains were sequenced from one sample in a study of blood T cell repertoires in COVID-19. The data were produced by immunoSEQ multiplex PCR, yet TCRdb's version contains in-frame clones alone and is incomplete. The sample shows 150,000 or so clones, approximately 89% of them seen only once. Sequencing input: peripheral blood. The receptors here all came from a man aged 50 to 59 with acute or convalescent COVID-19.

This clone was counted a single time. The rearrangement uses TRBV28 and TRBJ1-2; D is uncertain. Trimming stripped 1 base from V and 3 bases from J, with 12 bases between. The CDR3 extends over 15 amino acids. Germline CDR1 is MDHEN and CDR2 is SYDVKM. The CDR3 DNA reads TGTGCCAGCAGTTTATTAGGTTGGAGGGACTATGGCTACACCTTC. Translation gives CASSLLGWRDYGYTF.

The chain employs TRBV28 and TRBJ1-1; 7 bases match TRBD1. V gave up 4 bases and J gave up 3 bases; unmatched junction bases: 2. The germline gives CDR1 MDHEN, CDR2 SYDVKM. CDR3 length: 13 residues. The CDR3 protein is CASSSDRYTEAFF. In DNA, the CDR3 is TGTGCCAGCAGTTCGGACAGGTACACTGAAGCTTTCTTT.

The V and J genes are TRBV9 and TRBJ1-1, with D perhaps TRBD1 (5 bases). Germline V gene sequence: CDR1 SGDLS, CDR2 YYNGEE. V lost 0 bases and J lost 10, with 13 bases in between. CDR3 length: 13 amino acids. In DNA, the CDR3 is TGTGCCAGCAGCGTAGATGACAGAATGGGAGCTTTCTTT. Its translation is CASSVDDRMGAFF.

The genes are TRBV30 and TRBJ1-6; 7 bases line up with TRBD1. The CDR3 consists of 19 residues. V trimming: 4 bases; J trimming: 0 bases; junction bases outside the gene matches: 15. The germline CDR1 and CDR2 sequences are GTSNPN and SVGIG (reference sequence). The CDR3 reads CAWTTRSPGDSSYNSPLHF. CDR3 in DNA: TGTGCCTGGACGACAAGGAGTCCGGGGGACAGCTCCTATAATTCACCCCTCCACTTT.

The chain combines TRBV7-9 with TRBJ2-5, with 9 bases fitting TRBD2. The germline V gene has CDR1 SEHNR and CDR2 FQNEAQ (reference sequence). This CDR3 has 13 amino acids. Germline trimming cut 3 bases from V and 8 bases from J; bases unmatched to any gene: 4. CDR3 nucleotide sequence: TGTGCCAGCAGCTTTCTAGCGGGGTTTACCCAGTACTTC. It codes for CASSFLAGFTQYF.

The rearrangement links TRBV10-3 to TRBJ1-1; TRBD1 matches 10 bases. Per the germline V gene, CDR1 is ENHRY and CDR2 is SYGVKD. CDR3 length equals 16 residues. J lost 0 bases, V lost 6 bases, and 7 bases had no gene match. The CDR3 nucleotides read TGTGCCATCAGAAGGACAGGGGGTAATATGAACACTGAAGCTTTCTTT. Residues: CAIRRTGGNMNTEAFF.

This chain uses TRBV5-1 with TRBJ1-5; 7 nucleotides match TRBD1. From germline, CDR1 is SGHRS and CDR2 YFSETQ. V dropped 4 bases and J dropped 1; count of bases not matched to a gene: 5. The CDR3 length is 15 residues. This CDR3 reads CASSPGGWSNQPQHF. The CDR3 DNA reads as TGCGCCAGCAGCCCAGGGGGTTGGAGCAATCAGCCCCAGCATTTT.

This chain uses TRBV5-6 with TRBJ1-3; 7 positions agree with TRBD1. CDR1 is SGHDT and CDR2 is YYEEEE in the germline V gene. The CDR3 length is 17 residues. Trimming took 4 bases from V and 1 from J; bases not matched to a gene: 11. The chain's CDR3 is CASSPTGWGRSGNTIYF. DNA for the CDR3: TGTGCCAGCAGCCCGACAGGGTGGGGACGTTCTGGAAACACCATATATTTT.

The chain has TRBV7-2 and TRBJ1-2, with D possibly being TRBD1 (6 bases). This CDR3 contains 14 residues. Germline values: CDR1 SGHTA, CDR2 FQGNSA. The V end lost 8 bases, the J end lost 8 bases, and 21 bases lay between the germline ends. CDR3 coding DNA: TGTGCCAGCGGGATTTTTTCAGGGGCCTCGGGCTACACCTTC. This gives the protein CASGIFSGASGYTF. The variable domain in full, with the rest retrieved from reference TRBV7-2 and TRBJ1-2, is GAGVSQSPSNKVTEKGKDVELRCDPISGHTALYWYRQSLGQGLEFLIYFQGNSAPDKSGLPSDRFSAERTGGSVSTLTIQRTQQEDSAVYLCASGIFSGASGYTFGSGTRLTVV.

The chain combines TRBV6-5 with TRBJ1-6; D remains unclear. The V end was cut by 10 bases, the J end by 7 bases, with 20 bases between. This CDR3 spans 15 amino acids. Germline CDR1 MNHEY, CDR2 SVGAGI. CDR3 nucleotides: TGTGCCACGAGAGGGCCTCTTAGGCGAAATTCACCCCTCCACTTT. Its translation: CATRGPLRRNSPLHF.

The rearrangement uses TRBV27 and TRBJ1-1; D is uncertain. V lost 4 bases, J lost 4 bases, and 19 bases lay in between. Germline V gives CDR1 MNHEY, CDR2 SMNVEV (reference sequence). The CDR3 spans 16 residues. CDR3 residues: CASSSSPRIIGTEAFF. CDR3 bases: TGTGCCAGCAGTTCAAGCCCACGTATAATCGGCACTGAAGCTTTCTTT.

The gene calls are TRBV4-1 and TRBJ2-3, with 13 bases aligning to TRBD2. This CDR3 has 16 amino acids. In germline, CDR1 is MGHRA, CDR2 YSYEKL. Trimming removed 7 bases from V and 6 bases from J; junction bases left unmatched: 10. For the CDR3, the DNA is TGCGCCAGCAATCTCGGACTAGCGGGGGTTTGGGATACGCAGTATTTT. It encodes CASNLGLAGVWDTQYF.

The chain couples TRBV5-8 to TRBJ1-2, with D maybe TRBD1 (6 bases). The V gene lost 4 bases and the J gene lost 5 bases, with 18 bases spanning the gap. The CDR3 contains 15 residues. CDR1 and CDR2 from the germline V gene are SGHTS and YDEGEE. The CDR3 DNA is TGTGCCAGCAGCCTCCCAGGGGAAAGAAAATATGGCTACACCTTC. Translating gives CASSLPGERKYGYTF.

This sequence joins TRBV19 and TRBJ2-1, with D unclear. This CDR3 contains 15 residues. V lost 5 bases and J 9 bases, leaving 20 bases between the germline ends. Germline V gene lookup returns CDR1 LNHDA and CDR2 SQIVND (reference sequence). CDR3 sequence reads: CASSQKARQVGEQFF. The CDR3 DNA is TGTGCCAGTAGTCAAAAGGCCCGTCAGGTGGGTGAGCAGTTCTTC. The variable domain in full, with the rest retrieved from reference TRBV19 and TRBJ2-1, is DGGITQSPKYLFRKEGQNVTLSCEQNLNHDAMYWYRQDPGQGLRLIYYSQIVNDFQKGDIAEGYSVSREKKESFPLTVTSAQKNPTAFYLCASSQKARQVGEQFFGPGTRLTVL.

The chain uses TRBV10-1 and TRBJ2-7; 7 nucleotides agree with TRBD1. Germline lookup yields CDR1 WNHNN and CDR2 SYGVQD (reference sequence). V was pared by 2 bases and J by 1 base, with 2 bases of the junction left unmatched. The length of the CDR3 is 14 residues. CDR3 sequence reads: CASSERTGSYEQYF. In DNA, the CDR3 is TGCGCCAGCAGTGAGAGGACAGGTTCCTACGAGCAGTACTTC.

The CDR3 loop reads CATSSLEKEYEQYF. CDR3 DNA: TGTGCCACGTCCTCCCTGGAGAAGGAATACGAGCAGTACTTC. V usage is TRBV19 and J usage is TRBJ2-7; D not certain. V was trimmed by 10 bases and J by 4 bases, leaving 20 bases between them. This CDR3 comprises 14 residues. The germline V gene encodes CDR1 LNHDA and CDR2 SQIVND (reference sequence).

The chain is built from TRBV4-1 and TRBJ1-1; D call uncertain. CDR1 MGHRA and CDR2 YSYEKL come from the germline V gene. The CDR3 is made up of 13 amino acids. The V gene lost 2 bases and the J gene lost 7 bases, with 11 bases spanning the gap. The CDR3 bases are TGCGCCAGCAGCCAAATGCCACATTATGAAGCTTTCTTT. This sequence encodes CASSQMPHYEAFF.

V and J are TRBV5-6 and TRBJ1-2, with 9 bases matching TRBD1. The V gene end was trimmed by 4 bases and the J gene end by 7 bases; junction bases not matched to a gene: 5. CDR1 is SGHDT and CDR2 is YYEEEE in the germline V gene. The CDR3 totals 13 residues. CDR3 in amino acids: CASSRDREAGYTF. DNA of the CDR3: TGTGCCAGCAGCCGGGACAGGGAAGCTGGCTACACCTTC.

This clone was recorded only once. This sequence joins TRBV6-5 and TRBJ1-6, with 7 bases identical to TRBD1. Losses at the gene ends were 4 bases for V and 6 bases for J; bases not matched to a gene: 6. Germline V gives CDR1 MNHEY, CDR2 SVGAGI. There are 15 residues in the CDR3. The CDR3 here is CASSLEDRTNSPLHF. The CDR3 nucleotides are TGTGCCAGCAGTTTAGAGGACAGGACTAATTCACCCCTCCACTTT.

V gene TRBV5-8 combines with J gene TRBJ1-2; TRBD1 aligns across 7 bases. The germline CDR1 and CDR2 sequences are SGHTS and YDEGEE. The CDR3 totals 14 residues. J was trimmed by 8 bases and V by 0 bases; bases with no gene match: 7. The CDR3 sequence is CASSLGDRVGGYTF. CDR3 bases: TGTGCCAGCAGCTTGGGCGACAGGGTTGGCGGCTACACCTTC.